This T cell receptor (beta chain) was identified in a study of T cell responses to AZD1222 COVID-19 vaccine. The table came from immunoSEQ multiplex PCR; TCRdb's copy has only in-frame clones and leaves some out. The sample lists some 110,000 clones, roughly 93% occurring once. On this clone itself: Antigen: not known.

From germline, CDR1 is SGHRS and CDR2 YFSETQ. This CDR3 comprises 14 residues. V was trimmed by 0 bases and J by 6 bases, leaving 7 bases between them. Whole-study results and caveats: Baseline seropositivity occurred in only 5 to 7 AZD1222 recipients.

The chain links TRBV5-1 to TRBJ1-6, with D possibly TRBD1 on 6 matching bases. Sequenced here: peripheral blood, sampled 28 days after the second AZD1222 dose. The clonotype was recovered from an adult who received the AZD1222 COVID-19 vaccine. The CDR3 sequence: CASSLDRVNSPLHF. CDR3 sequence (DNA): TGCGCCAGCAGCTTGGACAGGGTTAATTCACCCCTCCACTTT.